This T cell receptor beta chain was retrieved from a study of cytomegalovirus exposure and HLA in healthy donors. The PCR made use of 60 Vbeta and 13 Jbeta primers. Sequencing was performed with immunoSEQ multiplex PCR; in TCRdb, only in-frame clones are kept and a portion is missing. This repertoire includes 100,000 to 150,000 clones. Of note for this clone: Its specificity is unknown.

The CDR3 is made up of 17 amino acids. Germline loops: CDR1 MGHRA, CDR2 YSYEKL. The junction had 11 bases not matched to a gene; V was cut back by 1 base and J by 7 bases. Notes on the study in general: For TCR beta chains, V- and J-gene trimming was later linked to a missense DCLRE1C variant. An Asian-associated ancestry cluster reportedly showed fewer N-insertions than the roughly 670-donor mean in a later analysis.

This TCR was recovered from a man aged 25-45 years in good health and CMV-seronegative. The chain recombines TRBV4-1 with TRBJ1-5; 9 positions agree with TRBD1. Material for sequencing was PBMCs. Here the CDR3 DNA reads TGCGCCAGCAGCCAAGCTGTTGAAACAGGGGGCTACCAGCCCCAGCATTTT. The encoded protein is CASSQAVETGGYQPQHF.